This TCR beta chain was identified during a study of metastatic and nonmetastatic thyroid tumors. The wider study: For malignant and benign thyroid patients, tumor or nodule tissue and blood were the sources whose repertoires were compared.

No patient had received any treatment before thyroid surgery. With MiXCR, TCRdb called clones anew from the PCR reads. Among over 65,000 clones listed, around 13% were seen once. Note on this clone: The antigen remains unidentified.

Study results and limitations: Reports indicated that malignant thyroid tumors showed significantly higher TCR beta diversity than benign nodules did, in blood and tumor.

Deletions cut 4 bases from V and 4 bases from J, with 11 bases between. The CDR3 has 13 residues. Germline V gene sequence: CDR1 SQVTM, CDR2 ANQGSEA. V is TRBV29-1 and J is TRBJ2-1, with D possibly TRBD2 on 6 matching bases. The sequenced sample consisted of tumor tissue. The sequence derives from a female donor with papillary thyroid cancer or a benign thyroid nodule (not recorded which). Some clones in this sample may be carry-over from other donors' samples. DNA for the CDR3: TGCAGCGTTGTGCCGGGGGTGTACAATGAGCAGTTCTTC. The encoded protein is CSVVPGVYNEQFF.